These 23 T cell receptor beta chains originate from one sample sequenced in a study of beta chain features in type 1 diabetes. Whole-study findings and limits: Shortening of TCRB CDR3s, moderate but significant, appeared in all four CD4+ subsets of Type 1 diabetes patients.

The antigens of these receptors remain unknown. Expressed TCRB transcripts were sequenced after all isolated RNA was converted to cDNA. Profiled with immunoSEQ multiplex PCR; TCRdb holds only in-frame clones, not every one. This table has around 250,000 clones, around 13% appearing once. Input material: naive CD4+ T cells from blood. These receptors were collected from a young man with type 1 diabetes.

The chain carries TRBV6-5 and TRBJ1-1; 7 bases match TRBD1. Germline V gene lookup returns CDR1 MNHEY and CDR2 SVGAGI. The CDR3 extends over 15 amino acids. J lost 0 bases, V lost 7 bases, and 8 bases had no gene match. In DNA, the CDR3 is TGTGCCAGCATCCCCGGGACAGCTATGAACACTGAAGCTTTCTTT. Translated, it gives CASIPGTAMNTEAFF.

This clone showed up just a few times. J is TRBJ1-3 and V is TRBV4-1, with 7 bases lining up with TRBD1. This CDR3 is built from 14 residues. V gave up 4 bases and J gave up 3 bases; unmatched junction bases: 3. Germline CDR1 and CDR2: MGHRA and YSYEKL. The CDR3 region has the DNA TGCGCCAGCAGCCTGGGACAGCGTGGAAACACCATATATTTT. This translates into CASSLGQRGNTIYF.

This chain uses TRBV5-6 with TRBJ1-2; D is uncertain. Germline CDR1 reads SGHDT; CDR2 reads YYEEEE. Deletions cut 0 bases from V and 8 bases from J, with 11 bases between. The CDR3 length is 13 residues. CDR3 amino acids: CASSLVSRRGYTF. Written as DNA, the CDR3 is TGTGCCAGCAGCTTGGTGAGCAGGAGGGGCTACACCTTC.

This clone was counted a few times. CDR3 protein: CASSLDTYEQYF. The CDR3 region has the DNA TGTGCCAGCAGCCTGGACACCTACGAGCAGTACTTC. V gene TRBV5-7 combines with J gene TRBJ2-7; perhaps TRBD1 as D (5 bases). TRBV5-7 is annotated as an ORF whose role is uncertain. The CDR3 has 12 residues. The V and J ends lost 4 bases and 2 bases respectively, with 7 bases between them.

This sequence joins TRBV2 and TRBJ2-7; 9 nucleotides match TRBD1. Trimming cost V 6 bases and J 5 bases; bases outside gene matches: 8. This CDR3 comprises 14 residues. Germline CDR1 SNHLY, CDR2 FYNNEI. CDR3 residues: CASSSGTGSHEQYF. The CDR3 DNA sequence: TGTGCCAGCAGCAGCGGGACAGGGAGCCACGAGCAGTACTTC.

The chain joins TRBV6-5 to TRBJ2-1; a weak D match, TRBD2 (5 bases). CDR1 is MNHEY, CDR2 SVGAGI, per germline. With 3 bases removed from V and 9 bases from J, the gap between germline ends came to 18 bases. The CDR3 covers 15 residues. This chain's CDR3 is CASSYEGGAYAEQFF. The CDR3 bases are TGTGCCAGCAGTTATGAGGGTGGCGCCTACGCTGAGCAGTTCTTC.

The table lists this clone with a few counts. The V and J genes are TRBV19 and TRBJ1-2; unclear D gene. The length of the CDR3 is 15 residues. Per the germline V gene, CDR1 is LNHDA and CDR2 is SQIVND (reference sequence). V was clipped by 5 bases and J by 2 bases, with 15 bases between them. DNA of the CDR3: TGTGCCAGTAGTCCTACTGCGAATTCAAACTATGGCTACACCTTC. Its protein is CASSPTANSNYGYTF.

The gene calls are TRBV18 and TRBJ1-2; 8 nucleotides align to TRBD1. Germline V gene data show CDR1 as KGHSH and CDR2 as LQKENI. After removal of 4 bases from V and 6 bases from J, the junction contained 7 bases not matched to a gene. The CDR3 extends over 14 amino acids. Written as DNA, the CDR3 is TGTGCCAGCTCACAGGACAGGGTTTCGGATGGCTACACCTTC. It codes for CASSQDRVSDGYTF.

This clone was seen a few times. In DNA form, the CDR3 reads TGCGCCAGCAGGCTAACAGGGGGCGCAACTGAAGCTTTCTTT. It specifies CASRLTGGATEAFF. This chain connects TRBV10-2 to TRBJ1-1, with 9 positions matching TRBD1. This CDR3 contains 14 residues. With V trimmed by 6 bases and J by 5 bases, 7 bases remained unmatched. Germline CDR1 WSHSY, CDR2 SAAADI.

As for this clone: Its ends do not fully match the called genes, so a read error is possible. CDR3 in amino acids: CASRLGTSFDTQYF. CDR3 in DNA: TGCGCCAGCAGGTTGGGGACTAGCTTCGATACGCAGTATTTT. The chain has TRBV5-1 and TRBJ2-3; 9 nucleotides agree with TRBD2. The CDR3 contains 14 residues. Germline V gene lookup returns CDR1 SGHRS and CDR2 YFSETQ.

This clone was seen a few times. The chain links TRBV9 to TRBJ2-2, with D hard to call. Trimming removed 1 base at V and 4 bases at J, with 14 bases between. The CDR3 has 16 amino acids. The V gene's germline CDR1 is SGDLS and CDR2 YYNGEE. CDR3 amino acids: CASSVLDSPPTGELFF. In DNA, the CDR3 is TGTGCCAGCAGCGTACTCGACTCTCCTCCCACCGGGGAGCTGTTTTTT. Looking up the rest from reference TRBV9 and TRBJ2-2 gives the full variable domain: DSGVTQTPKHLITATGQRVTLRCSPRSGDLSVYWYQQSLDQGLQFLIQYYNGEERAKGNILERFSAQQFPDLHSELNLSSLELGDSALYFCASSVLDSPPTGELFFGEGSRLTVL.

CDR3 sequence: CASSPRTGNQPQHF. CDR3 DNA sequence: TGTGCCAGCTCACCACGGACAGGTAATCAGCCCCAGCATTTT. The V and J genes are TRBV18 and TRBJ1-5; 7 positions match TRBD1. Trimming took 1 base from V and 4 from J; bases not matched to a gene: 1. From germline, CDR1 is KGHSH and CDR2 LQKENI. The CDR3 sequence is 14 residues long.

The table lists this clone with a few counts. The chain carries TRBV7-9 and TRBJ1-1; the match to TRBD1 covers 8 bases. The CDR3 is 14 amino acids. The germline V gene has CDR1 SEHNR and CDR2 FQNEAQ (reference sequence). After removal of 5 bases from V and 2 bases from J, the junction contained 4 bases not matched to a gene. As DNA, the CDR3 is TGTGCCAGCAGCAGGACAGGGCTTAACACTGAAGCTTTCTTT. The encoded protein is CASSRTGLNTEAFF.

The rearrangement joins TRBV12-5 to TRBJ2-1, with D perhaps TRBD1 (6 bases). Deletions cut 7 bases from V and 2 bases from J, with 24 bases between. This CDR3 is 18 amino acids long. CDR1 LGHNT and CDR2 FRNRAP come from the germline V gene. Here the CDR3 reads CASVPSTGPGPPYNEQFF. Written as DNA, the CDR3 is TGTGCTAGTGTACCCTCGACAGGTCCAGGACCGCCCTACAATGAGCAGTTCTTC.

The CDR3 nucleotides are TGTGCCAGCAGCGTAGAGGGAACAGGGGGCGTCGGGGGCTACACCTTC. Its protein is CASSVEGTGGVGGYTF. The J gene is TRBJ1-2, the V gene TRBV9; 9 nucleotides match TRBD1. The CDR3 is 16 residues long. Germline CDR1 SGDLS, CDR2 YYNGEE. Trimming took 0 bases from V and 8 from J; bases not matched to a gene: 11.

This chain links TRBV4-1 with TRBJ1-2; weak D call: TRBD1 (6 bases). The V gene's germline CDR1 is MGHRA and CDR2 YSYEKL. The CDR3 spans 15 residues. The V and J ends lost 3 bases and 6 bases respectively, with 17 bases between them. CDR3 nucleotide sequence: TGCGCCAGCAGCCACCCCGGGGGGCGCGAAGATGGCTACACCTTC. Its translation: CASSHPGGREDGYTF.

This rearrangement joins TRBV5-6 to TRBJ1-1, with unresolved D. Germline CDR1 reads SGHDT; CDR2 reads YYEEEE. The CDR3 has 14 residues. Trimming pared 5 bases from V and 0 bases from J, leaving 11 bases between. In nucleotides, the CDR3 is TGTGCCAGCAGGGAGGACCCTTTGAACACTGAAGCTTTCTTT. Its translation is CASREDPLNTEAFF.

The chain couples TRBV19 to TRBJ2-7, with 7 bases identical to TRBD2. V was pared by 2 bases and J by 2 bases, with 6 bases of the junction left unmatched. The CDR3 is made up of 15 amino acids. The germline gives CDR1 LNHDA, CDR2 SQIVND (reference sequence). The CDR3 nucleotides are TGTGCCAGTAGTATACGCTCTAGCGGAACCTACGAGCAGTACTTC. Its translation: CASSIRSSGTYEQYF.

The rearrangement links TRBV7-9 to TRBJ2-1, with D uncertain. Germline loops: CDR1 SEHNR, CDR2 FQNEAQ (reference sequence). Trimming left V 0 bases short and J 12 bases short, with 12 bases between. CDR3 length: 13 amino acids. The CDR3 loop is CASSLANVHPQFF. CDR3 nucleotide sequence: TGTGCCAGCAGCTTAGCGAACGTACACCCGCAGTTCTTC.

There are a few counts of this clone. V usage is TRBV25-1 and J usage is TRBJ2-2, with 7 bases aligning to TRBD2. Germline CDR1 is MGHDK and CDR2 is SYGVNS. This CDR3 has 16 amino acids. Unmatched junction bases numbered 10, after V lost 6 bases and J lost 3 bases. CDR3 residues: CASRPAQRGDTGELFF. The CDR3 region has the DNA TGTGCCAGCAGGCCCGCCCAGCGGGGAGACACCGGGGAGCTGTTTTTT.

CDR3 bases: TGTGCCAGCAGTTCAGGACAGAGCACTGAAGCTTTCTTT. It encodes CASSSGQSTEAFF. The chain employs TRBV6-6 and TRBJ1-1, with D tentatively TRBD1 (6 bases). CDR1 MNHNY and CDR2 SVGAGI come from the germline V gene (reference sequence). Trimming removed 4 bases at V and 4 bases at J, with 10 bases between. CDR3 size: 13 residues.

The chain links TRBV29-1 to TRBJ1-1; D not certain. Germline CDR1 reads SQVTM; CDR2 reads ANQGSEA. V lost 3 bases and J lost 5, with 16 bases in between. CDR3 length: 14 amino acids. CDR3 nucleotide sequence: TGCAGCGTTGAGGAAAGTGGCGGCCCTACTGAAGCTTTCTTT. Protein: CSVEESGGPTEAFF.

This clone showed up just a few times. The chain joins TRBV19 to TRBJ2-1; 12 bases align to TRBD2. The V and J ends lost 4 bases and 1 base, in that order; junction bases with no gene match: 5. The V gene's germline CDR1 is LNHDA and CDR2 SQIVND (reference sequence). The CDR3 runs 17 residues. In DNA, the CDR3 is TGTGCCAGTAGTAGAGGGCTAGCGGGAGGGTCCTACAATGAGCAGTTCTTC. Protein sequence: CASSRGLAGGSYNEQFF. Variable domain in full (rest from reference TRBV19 and TRBJ2-1): DGGITQSPKYLFRKEGQNVTLSCEQNLNHDAMYWYRQDPGQGLRLIYYSQIVNDFQKGDIAEGYSVSREKKESFPLTVTSAQKNPTAFYLCASSRGLAGGSYNEQFFGPGTRLTVL.